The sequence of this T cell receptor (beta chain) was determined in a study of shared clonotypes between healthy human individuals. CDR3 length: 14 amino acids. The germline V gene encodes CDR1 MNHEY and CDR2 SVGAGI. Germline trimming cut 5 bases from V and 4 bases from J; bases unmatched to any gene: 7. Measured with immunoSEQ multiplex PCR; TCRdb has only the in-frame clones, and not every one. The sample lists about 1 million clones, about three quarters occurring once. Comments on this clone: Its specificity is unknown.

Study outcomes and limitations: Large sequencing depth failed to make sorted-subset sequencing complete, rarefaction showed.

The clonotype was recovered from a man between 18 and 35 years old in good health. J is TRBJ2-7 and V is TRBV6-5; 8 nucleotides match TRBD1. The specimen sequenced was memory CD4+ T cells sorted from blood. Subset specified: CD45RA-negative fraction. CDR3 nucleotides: TGTGCCAGCAGTCTTGGGACAGGCTCGTACGAGCAGTACTTC. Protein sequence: CASSLGTGSYEQYF.